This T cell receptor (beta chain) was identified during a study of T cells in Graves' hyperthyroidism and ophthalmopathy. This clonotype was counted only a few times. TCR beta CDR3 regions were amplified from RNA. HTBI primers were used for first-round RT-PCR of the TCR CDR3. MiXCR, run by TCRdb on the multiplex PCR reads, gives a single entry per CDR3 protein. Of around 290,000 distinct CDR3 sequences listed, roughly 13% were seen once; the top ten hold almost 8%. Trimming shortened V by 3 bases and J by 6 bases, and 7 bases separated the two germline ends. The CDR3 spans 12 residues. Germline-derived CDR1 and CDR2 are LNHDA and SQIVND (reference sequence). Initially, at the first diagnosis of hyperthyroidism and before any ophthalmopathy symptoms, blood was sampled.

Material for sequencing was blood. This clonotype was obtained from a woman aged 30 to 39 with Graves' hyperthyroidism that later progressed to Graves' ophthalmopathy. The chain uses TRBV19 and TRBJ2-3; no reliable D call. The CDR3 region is CASSIVGDTQYF. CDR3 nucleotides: TGTGCCAGTAGTATCGTTGGGGATACGCAGTATTTT.